This T cell receptor (beta chain) was profiled in a study of T cells in Graves' hyperthyroidism and ophthalmopathy. Details on this clonotype: A read error may explain this, as a much larger clone is one base away.

Amplified regions were TCR beta CDR3 sequences from RNA transcripts. First-round RT-PCR targeting the TCR CDR3 was performed with the HTBI primer set. One entry per CDR3 protein results from TCRdb running MiXCR on the multiplex PCR reads. The sample has 600,000 or so distinct CDR3 sequences, approximately 14% seen once; the top ten hold about 6.6%. CDR1 and CDR2 (germline): SQVTM, ANQGSEA. The length of the CDR3 is 13 residues. This sequence was found in a woman younger than 35 with Graves' ophthalmopathy. The rearrangement links TRBV29-1 to TRBJ2-7; D ambiguous. Sequenced input: blood. For the CDR3, the DNA is TGCAGCGTTGTTGATCGGCGCTCCTACGGGCAGTACTTC. Amino acid sequence: CSVVDRRSYGQYF.